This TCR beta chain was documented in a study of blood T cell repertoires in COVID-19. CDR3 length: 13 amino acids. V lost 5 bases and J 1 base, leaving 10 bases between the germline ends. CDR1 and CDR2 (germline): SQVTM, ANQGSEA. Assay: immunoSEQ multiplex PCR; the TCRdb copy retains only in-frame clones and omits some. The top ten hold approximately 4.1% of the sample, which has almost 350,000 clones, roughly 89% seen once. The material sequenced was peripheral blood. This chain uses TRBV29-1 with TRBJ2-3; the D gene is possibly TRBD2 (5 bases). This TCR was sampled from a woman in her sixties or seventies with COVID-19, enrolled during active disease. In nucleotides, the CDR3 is TGCAGCGTTAGGAGGTGGGGCACAGATACGCAGTATTTT. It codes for CSVRRWGTDTQYF.